This TCR beta chain was profiled in a study of shared clonotypes between healthy human individuals (dated by TCRdb to about 2020). Regarding the research as a whole: The cohort included three men and a couple of women between 18 and 49 years of age. Blood TCR repertoires of five healthy adults were deeply sequenced to estimate repertoire size and the extent of clonotype sharing between individuals. To increase sequencing depth and limit assay-specific biases, TCR repertoire library preparation and sequencing were carried out by different laboratories using diverse techniques. Each donor's leukapheresis produced roughly between roughly 0.85 and 10 billion PBMCs. The investigation overall reported the following: Sampling was restricted to blood, and TCR repertoires in tissues likely differ from the TCR repertoires found in blood. Pairwise subsampling indicated that sequencing depth was expected to affect the degree of clonotype sharing among donors. Because the study included a small number of donors, the genetic and exposure-history diversity represented was limited.

The table lists this clone with a count of one. Its antigen is not yet known. Per-nucleotide qualities are absent, and no much larger clonotype sits a single base away. Using the deep immunoSEQ assay, TCR CDR3 regions were amplified from genomic DNA by multiplex PCR. Extracted genomic DNA from each cell subset was distributed evenly across all wells of several immunoSEQ 96-well plates, and each plate was treated as a replicate. For unsorted PBMC, each replicate PCR was loaded with roughly 330 ng genomic DNA, equivalent to tens of thousands of T cell genomes. Unsorted PBMC genomic DNA was sequenced across ten immunoSEQ deep assay plates. The purified libraries were quantified using a Qubit 3.0 fluorometer, sized with a Bioanalyzer 2100, and then quantified again using the KAPA Library Quantification kit. Each immunoSEQ 96-well plate was sequenced on its own single-read 150-cycle Illumina NextSeq 550 flow cell. The paper's processing steps were these. The immunoSEQ output contained only junctional sequences without quality scores, so filtering could not match that applied to full-length reads. To assign V/J genes and CDR3, sequences were annotated against IMGT germline references using PyIR, a Python wrapper for IgBLAST v1.9. Reads were filtered out if the reads had weak V/J assignments (E-value above 1e-6), no CDR3, stop codons, out-of-frame junctions, or ambiguous translated residues. A V3J clonotype was defined by an identical inferred V gene, J gene, and CDR3 amino acid sequence. The percentage overlap between two repertoires was calculated by dividing the number of shared unique clonotypes by the size of the smaller repertoire. Repertoire richness was assessed with RTK rarefaction, the Chao1 estimator, and Recon v2.1 estimates of unobserved clonotypes. Not all clones reach the TCRdb copy of this immuneACCESS table, which keeps in-frame sequences only. Checked studies attribute under half of the gap to unresolved V genes and leave the rest unexplained. The V and J calls and clone size were taken over from that table, and D and trimming were inferred from the DNA. The sample table records under 600,000 clones; just over 75% of these occur just once. The ten largest clones take up approximately 12% of the sample.

The donors were healthy, HIV-negative adults who had no recently reported acute infections or vaccinations. Only Caucasian adults living in Nashville, Tennessee, USA were represented among the donors. In the unsorted samples, 87 million or so PBMCs were counted, and genomic DNA was extracted using the QIAamp DNA Blood Mini kit. After blood collection by leukapheresis, PBMCs were isolated using Ficoll-Histopaque density gradient centrifugation and then cryopreserved in the vapor phase of liquid nitrogen. The receptor's source is a woman aged 40 to 50 in good health. Some clones in this sample may be carry-over from other donors' samples. Specimen: PBMCs.

In nucleotides, the sequence is TGTGCCAGCCGCCACAGGGCGTACACCGGGGAGCTGTTTTTT. The resulting protein is CASRHRAYTGELFF. Rearrangement joined TRBV11-2 to TRBJ2-2, with a tentative D gene TRBD1 over 6 matching bases. The CDR1 and CDR2 encoded by the germline V gene are SGHAT and FQNNGV. Cut back by 8 bases and 3 bases, the V and J ends lie 13 bases apart. The CDR3 runs 14 residues from the cysteine to the phenylalanine. Only CDR3 DNA remains: 42 bases, in frame from the first base.